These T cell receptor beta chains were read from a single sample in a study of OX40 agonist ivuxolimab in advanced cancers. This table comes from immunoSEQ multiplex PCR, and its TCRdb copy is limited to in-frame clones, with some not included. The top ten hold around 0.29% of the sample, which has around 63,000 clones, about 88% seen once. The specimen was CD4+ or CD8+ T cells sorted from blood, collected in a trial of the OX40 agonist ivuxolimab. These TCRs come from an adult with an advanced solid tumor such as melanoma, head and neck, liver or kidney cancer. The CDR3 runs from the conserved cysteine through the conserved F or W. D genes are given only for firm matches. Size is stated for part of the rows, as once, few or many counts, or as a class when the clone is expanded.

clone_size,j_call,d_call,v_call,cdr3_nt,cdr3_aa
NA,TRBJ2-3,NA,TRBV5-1,TGCGCCAGCAGCCTATTTAGCGGAACTAGCACAGATACGCAGTATTTT,CASSLFSGTSTDTQYF
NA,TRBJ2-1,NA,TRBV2,TGTGCCAGCAGTGCATCCACCGACTGGGAGCAGTTCTTC,CASSASTDWEQFF
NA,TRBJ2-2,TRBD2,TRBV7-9,TGTGCCAGCAGCCCTAGTCCAGCGGGAGGCACCGGGGAGCTGTTTTTT,CASSPSPAGGTGELFF
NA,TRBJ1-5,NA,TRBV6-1,TGTGCCAGCAGTGTGGACAGCAATCAGCCCCAGCATTTT,CASSVDSNQPQHF
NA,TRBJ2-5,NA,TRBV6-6,TGTGCCAGCAGTTACTCGGAGACCCAGTACTTC,CASSYSETQYF
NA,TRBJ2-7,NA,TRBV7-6,TGTGCCAGCAGCTCCGGGACTCTCCCCGACGAGCAGTACTTC,CASSSGTLPDEQYF
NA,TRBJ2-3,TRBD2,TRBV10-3,TGTGCCATCAGCCCTAGCGGCCCTAGCACAGATACGCAGTATTTT,CAISPSGPSTDTQYF
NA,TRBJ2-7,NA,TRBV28,TGTGCCAGCAGAGACGGGACGGAGGTTGGGGGGCAGTACTTC,CASRDGTEVGGQYF
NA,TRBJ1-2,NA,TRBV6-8,TGTGCCAGCAGCACCCGACCCGTAAACTATGGCTACACCTTC,CASSTRPVNYGYTF
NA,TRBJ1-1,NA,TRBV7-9,TGTGCCAGCAGCTTAGGGGGGCCGAACACTGAAGCTTTCTTT,CASSLGGPNTEAFF
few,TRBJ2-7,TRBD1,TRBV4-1,TGCGCCAGCAGCATACGAGGACAGGAAGGCTACGAGCAGTACTTC,CASSIRGQEGYEQYF
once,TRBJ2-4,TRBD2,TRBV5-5,TGTGCCAGCAGCTTCGAGACTAGCTCGGACATTCAGTACTTC,CASSFETSSDIQYF
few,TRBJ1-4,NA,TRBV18,TGTGCCAGCTCACCACCTCTCCGGGGAGGGGAAAAACTGTTTTTT,CASSPPLRGGEKLFF
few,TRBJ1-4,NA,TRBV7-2,TGTGCCAGCAGCTTAGAGGTCAAAGGAGGAAAACTGTTTTTT,CASSLEVKGGKLFF
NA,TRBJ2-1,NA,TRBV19,TGTGCCAGTAGTATGGGGCACTACAATGAGCAGTTCTTC,CASSMGHYNEQFF
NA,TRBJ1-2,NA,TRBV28,TGTGCCAGCTGTCGGGGCGGCTATGGCTACACCTTC,CASCRGGYGYTF
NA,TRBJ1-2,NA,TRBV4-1,TGCGCCAGCAGCCAAGAAGGAAACATTCCTAACTATGGCTACACCTTC,CASSQEGNIPNYGYTF
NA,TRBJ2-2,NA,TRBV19,TGTGCCAGTAGAAGTTTGACTACCACCGGGGAGCTGTTTTTT,CASRSLTTTGELFF
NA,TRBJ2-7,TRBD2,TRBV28,TGTGCCAGCAGACCGGGGGGGTACTACGAGCAGTACTTC,CASRPGGYYEQYF
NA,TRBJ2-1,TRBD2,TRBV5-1,TGCGCCAGCAGCGCGGGGGGGATCCGGGACAAACTTGAGGGATCCTACAATGAGCAGTTCTTC,CASSAGGIRDKLEGSYNEQFF
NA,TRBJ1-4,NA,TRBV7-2,TGTGCCAGCAGCTTAGTGGGGTCCGGAGAAAAACTGTTTTTT,CASSLVGSGEKLFF
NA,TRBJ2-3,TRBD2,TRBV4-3,TGCGCCAGCAGCCAAGAGGGACTAGCGAGCACAGATACGCAGTATTTT,CASSQEGLASTDTQYF
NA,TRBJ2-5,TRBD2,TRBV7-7,TGTGCCAGCAGCCCAGGACTAGCGGCCCAAGAGACCCAGTACTTC,CASSPGLAAQETQYF
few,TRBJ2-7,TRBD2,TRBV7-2,TGTGCCAGCAGCCTCACCGGAGCGGGAGGTAGTAGATACGAGCAGTACTTC,CASSLTGAGGSRYEQYF
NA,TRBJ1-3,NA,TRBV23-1,TGCGCCAGCAGTCAATCGGGGGGCACTGGAAACACCATATATTTT,CASSQSGGTGNTIYF
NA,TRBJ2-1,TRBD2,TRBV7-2,TGTGCCAGCAGCTTGGGCGGGAGAGGGGCCAATGAGCAGTTCTTC,CASSLGGRGANEQFF
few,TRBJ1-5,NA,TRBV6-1,TGTGCCAGCAATCATCAGCCCCAGCATTTT,CASNHQPQHF
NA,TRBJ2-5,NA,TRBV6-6,TGTGCCAGCAGTTACGGGGTCGTAGAGACCCAGTACTTC,CASSYGVVETQYF
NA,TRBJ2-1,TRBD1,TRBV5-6,TGTGCCAGCAGCCAACAGGGGTCCTACAATGAGCAGTTCTTC,CASSQQGSYNEQFF
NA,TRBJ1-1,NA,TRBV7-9,TGTGCCAGCAGCTTAGTAACAATGAACACTGAAGCTTTCTTT,CASSLVTMNTEAFF
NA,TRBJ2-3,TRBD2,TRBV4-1,TGCGCCAGCAGCCGAGAGCGGGAGCGGGATACGCAGTATTTT,CASSRERERDTQYF
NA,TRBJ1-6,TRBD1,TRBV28,TGTGCCAGCAGATTAGGACAGGGAGGTTCACCCCTCCACTTT,CASRLGQGGSPLHF
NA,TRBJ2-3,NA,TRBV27,TGTGCCAGCAGTCATCCGGCCCGGGGAGATACGCAGTATTTT,CASSHPARGDTQYF
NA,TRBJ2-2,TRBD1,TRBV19,TGTGCCAGTAGTCCTTTAGACCCCGGACAGGGGATTGCCGGGGAGCTGTTTTTT,CASSPLDPGQGIAGELFF
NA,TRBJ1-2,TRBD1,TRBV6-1,TGTGCCAGCAGTGATCAGGGGGCGCGGGGCTACACCTTC,CASSDQGARGYTF
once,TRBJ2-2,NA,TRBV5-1,TGCGCCAGCAGATACGGACTCAACACCGGGGAGCTGTTTTTT,CASRYGLNTGELFF
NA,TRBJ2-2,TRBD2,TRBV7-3,TGTGCCAGCAGCACCAGACTAGCGGGAAGCACCGGGGAGCTGTTTTTT,CASSTRLAGSTGELFF
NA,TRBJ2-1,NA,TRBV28,TGTGCCAGCAGTTTATCCCGCTTAGAGCAGTTCTTC,CASSLSRLEQFF
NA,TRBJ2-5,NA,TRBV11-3,TGTGCCAGCACCCCTTTTGGTCCAGAGGGACCTCGCCAAGAGACCCAGTACTTC,CASTPFGPEGPRQETQYF
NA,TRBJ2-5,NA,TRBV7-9,TGTGCCAGCAGCGGAACAGGGAACCAAGAGACCCAGTACTTC,CASSGTGNQETQYF
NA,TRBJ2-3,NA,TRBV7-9,TGTGCCAGCAGCAGAGGGACTTACGGCACGCCAGATACGCAGTATTTT,CASSRGTYGTPDTQYF
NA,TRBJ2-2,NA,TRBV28,TGTGCCAGCAGTTATGTACTAGCTCCCGCGAACACCGGGGAGCTGTTTTTT,CASSYVLAPANTGELFF
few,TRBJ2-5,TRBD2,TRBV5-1,TGCGCCAGCAGCTCTGGACTAGCGGGGGAGACCCAGTACTTC,CASSSGLAGETQYF
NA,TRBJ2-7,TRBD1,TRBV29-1,TGCAGCGTTTTGGACAGGGGGCAAACCTACGAGCAGTACTTC,CSVLDRGQTYEQYF
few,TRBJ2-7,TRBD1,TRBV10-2,TGCGCCAGCAGTGAAGTTAACAGGGGGATCTACGAGCAGTACTTC,CASSEVNRGIYEQYF
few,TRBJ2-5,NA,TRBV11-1,TGTGCCAGCAGCTACCCAATGACAGGACTCCAAGAGACCCAGTACTTC,CASSYPMTGLQETQYF
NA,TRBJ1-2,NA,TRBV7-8,TGTGCCAGCAGCCCGCTCTTGGGCTACACCTTC,CASSPLLGYTF
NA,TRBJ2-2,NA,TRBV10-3,TGTGCCATCAGGACTATAGCGGAAGGACGGAACACCGGGGAGCTGTTTTTT,CAIRTIAEGRNTGELFF
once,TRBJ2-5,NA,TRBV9,TGTGCCAGCAGCGTAGCCAGGGGAAACGTTGAGACCCAGTACTTC,CASSVARGNVETQYF
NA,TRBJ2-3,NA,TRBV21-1,TGTGCCAGCAGACTAAGGGGGGTCACAGATACGCAGTATTTT,CASRLRGVTDTQYF
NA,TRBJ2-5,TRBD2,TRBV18,TGTGCCAGCTCACCAGGACTAGCTGGGGGAGAGACCCAGTACTTC,CASSPGLAGGETQYF
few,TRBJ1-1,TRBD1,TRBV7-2,TGTGCCAGCAGCTTTGGCGACAGGGCGGACACTGAAGCTTTCTTT,CASSFGDRADTEAFF
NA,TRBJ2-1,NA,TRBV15,TGTGCCACCAGCAGAGGTAGAACTAGCCCTAACAATGAGCAGTTCTTC,CATSRGRTSPNNEQFF
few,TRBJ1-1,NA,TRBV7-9,TGTGCCACATCGGGGGTGAACACTGAAGCTTTCTTT,CATSGVNTEAFF
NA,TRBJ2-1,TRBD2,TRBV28,TGTGCCAGCGGGACCTTAGCGGGAGGGTCCTACAATGAGCAGTTCTTC,CASGTLAGGSYNEQFF